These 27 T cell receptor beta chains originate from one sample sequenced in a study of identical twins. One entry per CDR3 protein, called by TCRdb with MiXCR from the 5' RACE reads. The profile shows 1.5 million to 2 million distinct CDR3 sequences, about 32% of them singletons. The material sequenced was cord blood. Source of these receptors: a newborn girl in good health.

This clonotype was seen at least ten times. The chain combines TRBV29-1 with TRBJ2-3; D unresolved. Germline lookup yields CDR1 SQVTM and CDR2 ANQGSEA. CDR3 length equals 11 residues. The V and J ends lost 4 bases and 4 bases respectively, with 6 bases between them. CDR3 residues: CSVGSADTQYF. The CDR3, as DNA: TGCAGCGTTGGTTCAGCAGATACGCAGTATTTT.

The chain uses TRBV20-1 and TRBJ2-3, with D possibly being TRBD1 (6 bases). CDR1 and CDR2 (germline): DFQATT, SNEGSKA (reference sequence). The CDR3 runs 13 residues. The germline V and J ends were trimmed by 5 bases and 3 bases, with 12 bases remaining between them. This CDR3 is CSAGGWGTDTQYF. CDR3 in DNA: TGCAGTGCTGGGGGCTGGGGAACAGATACGCAGTATTTT.

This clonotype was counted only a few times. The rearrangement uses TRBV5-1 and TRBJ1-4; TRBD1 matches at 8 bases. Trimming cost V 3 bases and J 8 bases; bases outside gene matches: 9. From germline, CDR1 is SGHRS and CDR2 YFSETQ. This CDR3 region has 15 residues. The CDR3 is CASSSTGGFGEKLFF. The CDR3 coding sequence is TGCGCCAGCAGCTCTACAGGGGGATTTGGAGAAAAACTGTTTTTT. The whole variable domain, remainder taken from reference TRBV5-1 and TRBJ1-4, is KAGVTQTPRYLIKTRGQQVTLSCSPISGHRSVSWYQQTPGQGLQFLFEYFSETQRNKGNFPGRFSGRQFSNSRSEMNVSTLELGDSALYLCASSSTGGFGEKLFFGSGTQLSVL.

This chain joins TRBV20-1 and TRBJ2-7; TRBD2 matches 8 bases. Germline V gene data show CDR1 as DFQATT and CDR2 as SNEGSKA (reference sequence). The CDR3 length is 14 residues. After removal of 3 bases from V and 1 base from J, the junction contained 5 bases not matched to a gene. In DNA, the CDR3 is TGCAGTGCTAGCGCGGGGGGCGAGTCCTACGAGCAGTACTTC. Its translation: CSASAGGESYEQYF.

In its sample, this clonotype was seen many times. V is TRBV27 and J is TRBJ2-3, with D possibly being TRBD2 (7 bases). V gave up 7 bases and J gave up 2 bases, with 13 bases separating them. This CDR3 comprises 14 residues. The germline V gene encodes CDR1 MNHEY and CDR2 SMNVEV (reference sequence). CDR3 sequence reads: CASTGGGYTDTQYF. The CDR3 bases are TGTGCCAGCACAGGCGGGGGCTACACAGATACGCAGTATTTT.

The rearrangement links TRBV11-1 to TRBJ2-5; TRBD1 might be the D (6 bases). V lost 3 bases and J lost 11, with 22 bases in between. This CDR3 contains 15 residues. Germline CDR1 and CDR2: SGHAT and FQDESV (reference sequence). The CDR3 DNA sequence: TGTGCCAGCAGCTTTACCGAGGGGGATTACAATGAGCAGTACTTC. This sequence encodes CASSFTEGDYNEQYF.

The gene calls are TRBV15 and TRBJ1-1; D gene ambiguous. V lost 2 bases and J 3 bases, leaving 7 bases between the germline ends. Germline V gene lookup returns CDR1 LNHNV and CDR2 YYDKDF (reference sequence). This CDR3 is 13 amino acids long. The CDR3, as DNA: TGTGCCACCAGCAGACAGGAGGACACTGAAGCTTTCTTT. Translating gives CATSRQEDTEAFF.

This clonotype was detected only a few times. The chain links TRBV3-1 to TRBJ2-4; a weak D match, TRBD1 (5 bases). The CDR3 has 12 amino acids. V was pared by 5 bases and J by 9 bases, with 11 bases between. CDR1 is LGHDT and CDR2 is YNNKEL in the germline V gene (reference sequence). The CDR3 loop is CASSSRGSIQYF. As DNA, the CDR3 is TGTGCCAGCAGCTCTAGGGGAAGCATTCAGTACTTC.

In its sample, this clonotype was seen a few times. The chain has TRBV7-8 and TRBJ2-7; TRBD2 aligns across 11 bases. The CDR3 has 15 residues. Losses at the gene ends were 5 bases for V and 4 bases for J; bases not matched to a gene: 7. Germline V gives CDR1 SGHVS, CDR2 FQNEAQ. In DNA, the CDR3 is TGTGCCAGCAGCCAATTGACTAGCGGGATTTACGAGCAGTACTTC. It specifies CASSQLTSGIYEQYF.

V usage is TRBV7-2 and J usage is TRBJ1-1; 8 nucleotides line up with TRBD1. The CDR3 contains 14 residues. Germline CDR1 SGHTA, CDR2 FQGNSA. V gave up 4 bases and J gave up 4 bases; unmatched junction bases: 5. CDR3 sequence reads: CASSSRTGFTEAFF. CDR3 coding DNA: TGTGCCAGCAGCTCCCGGACAGGGTTCACTGAAGCTTTCTTT.

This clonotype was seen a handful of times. CDR3 region: CASSQSEGINSPLHF. The CDR3 bases are TGTGCCAGCAGCCAATCAGAAGGGATTAATTCACCCCTCCACTTT. This rearrangement joins TRBV16 to TRBJ1-6; no clear D. V lost 0 bases and J 6 bases, leaving 9 bases between the germline ends. This CDR3 is built from 15 residues. Germline V CDR1 and CDR2: KGHSY, FQNENV.

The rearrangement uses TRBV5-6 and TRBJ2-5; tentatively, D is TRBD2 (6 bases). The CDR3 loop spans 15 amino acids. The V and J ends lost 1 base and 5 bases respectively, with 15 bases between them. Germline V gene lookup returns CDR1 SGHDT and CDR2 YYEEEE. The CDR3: CASSLLRLERETQYF. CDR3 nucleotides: TGTGCCAGCAGCTTGTTGCGACTAGAACGTGAGACCCAGTACTTC. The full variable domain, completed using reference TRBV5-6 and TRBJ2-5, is DAGVTQSPTHLIKTRGQQVTLRCSPKSGHDTVSWYQQALGQGPQFIFQYYEEEERQRGNFPDRFSGHQFPNYSSELNVNALLLGDSALYLCASSLLRLERETQYFGPGTRLLVL.

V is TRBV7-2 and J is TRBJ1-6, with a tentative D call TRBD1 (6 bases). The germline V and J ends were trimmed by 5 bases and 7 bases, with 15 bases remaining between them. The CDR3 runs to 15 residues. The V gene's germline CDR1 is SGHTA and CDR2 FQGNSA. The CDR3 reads CASSQQKDRNSPLHF. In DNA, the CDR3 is TGTGCCAGCAGCCAGCAAAAGGACAGAAATTCACCCCTCCACTTT.

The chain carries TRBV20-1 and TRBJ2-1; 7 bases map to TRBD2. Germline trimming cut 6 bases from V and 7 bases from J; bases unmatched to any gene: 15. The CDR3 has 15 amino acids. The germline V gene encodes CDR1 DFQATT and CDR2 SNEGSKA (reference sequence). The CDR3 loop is CSASGWEGLGNEQFF. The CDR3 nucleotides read TGCAGTGCCTCCGGCTGGGAGGGCCTCGGTAATGAGCAGTTCTTC.

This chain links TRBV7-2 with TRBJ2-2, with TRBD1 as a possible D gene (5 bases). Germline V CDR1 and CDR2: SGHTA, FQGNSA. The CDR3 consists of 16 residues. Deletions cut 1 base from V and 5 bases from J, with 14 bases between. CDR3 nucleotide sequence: TGTGCCAGCAGCTTAGAAGGCCTAGGGGTGACCGGGGAGCTGTTTTTT. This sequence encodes CASSLEGLGVTGELFF.

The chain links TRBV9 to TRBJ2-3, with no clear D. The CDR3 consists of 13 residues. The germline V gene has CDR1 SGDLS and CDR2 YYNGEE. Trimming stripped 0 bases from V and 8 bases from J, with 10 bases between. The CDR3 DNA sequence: TGTGCCAGCAGCGTAGCTCTCGGGCCTACGCAGTATTTT. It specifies CASSVALGPTQYF. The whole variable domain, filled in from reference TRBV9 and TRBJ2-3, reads DSGVTQTPKHLITATGQRVTLRCSPRSGDLSVYWYQQSLDQGLQFLIQYYNGEERAKGNILERFSAQQFPDLHSELNLSSLELGDSALYFCASSVALGPTQYFGPGTRLTVL.

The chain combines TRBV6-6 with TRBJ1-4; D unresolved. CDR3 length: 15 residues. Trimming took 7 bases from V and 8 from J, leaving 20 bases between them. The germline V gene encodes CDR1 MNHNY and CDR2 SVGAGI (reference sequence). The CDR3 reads CASTQAGREGEKLFF. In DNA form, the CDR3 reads TGTGCCAGCACCCAAGCCGGGAGAGAAGGAGAAAAACTGTTTTTT.

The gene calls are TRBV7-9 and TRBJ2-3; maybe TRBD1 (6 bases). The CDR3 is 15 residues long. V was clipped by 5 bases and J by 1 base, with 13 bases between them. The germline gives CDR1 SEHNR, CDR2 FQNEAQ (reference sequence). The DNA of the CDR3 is TGTGCCAGCAGCCCCCACCGACAGGGCACAGATACGCAGTATTTT. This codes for CASSPHRQGTDTQYF. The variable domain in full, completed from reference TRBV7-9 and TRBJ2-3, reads DTGVSQNPRHKITKRGQNVTFRCDPISEHNRLYWYRQTLGQGPEFLTYFQNEAQLEKSRLLSDRFSAERPKGSFSTLEIQRTEQGDSAMYLCASSPHRQGTDTQYFGPGTRLTVL.

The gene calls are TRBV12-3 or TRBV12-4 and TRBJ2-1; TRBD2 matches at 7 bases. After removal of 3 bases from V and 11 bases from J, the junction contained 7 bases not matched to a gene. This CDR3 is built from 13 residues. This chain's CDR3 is CASSLARGGKQFF. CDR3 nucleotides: TGTGCCAGCAGTTTGGCTAGGGGAGGGAAGCAGTTCTTC.

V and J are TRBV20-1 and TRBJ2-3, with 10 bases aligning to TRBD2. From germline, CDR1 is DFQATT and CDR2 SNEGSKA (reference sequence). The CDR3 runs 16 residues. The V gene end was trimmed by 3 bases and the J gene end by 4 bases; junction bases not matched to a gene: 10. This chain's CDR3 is CSARSTWTSGADTQYF. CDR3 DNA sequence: TGCAGTGCTAGGAGTACCTGGACTAGCGGCGCAGATACGCAGTATTTT.

CDR3 in amino acids: CASSPRGTRRVLGTDTQYF. The DNA of the CDR3 is TGTGCCAGCAGCCCTAGGGGGACTAGGAGGGTCTTGGGCACAGATACGCAGTATTTT. The chain has TRBV7-2 and TRBJ2-3; 8 nucleotides align to TRBD2. CDR1 is SGHTA and CDR2 is FQGNSA in the germline V gene. This CDR3 has 19 residues. Trimming cost V 5 bases and J 1 base; bases outside gene matches: 17.

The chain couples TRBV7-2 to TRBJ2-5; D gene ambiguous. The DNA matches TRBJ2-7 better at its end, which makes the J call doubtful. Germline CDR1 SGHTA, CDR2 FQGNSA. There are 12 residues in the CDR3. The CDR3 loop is CASSLPYGEQYF. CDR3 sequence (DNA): TGTGCCAGCAGCTTACCCTACGGCGAGCAGTACTTC.

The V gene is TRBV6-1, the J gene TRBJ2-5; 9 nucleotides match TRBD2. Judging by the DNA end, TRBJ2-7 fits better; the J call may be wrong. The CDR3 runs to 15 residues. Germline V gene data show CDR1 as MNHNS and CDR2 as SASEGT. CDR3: CASSDAAGGLGEQYF. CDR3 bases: TGTGCCAGCAGTGACGCTGCGGGAGGGTTGGGCGAGCAGTACTTC.

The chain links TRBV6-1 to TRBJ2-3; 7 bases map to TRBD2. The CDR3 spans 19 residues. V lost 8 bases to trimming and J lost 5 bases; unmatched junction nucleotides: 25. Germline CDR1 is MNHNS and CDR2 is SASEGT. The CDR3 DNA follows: TGTGCCAGCGTGGGGAACCACTTAGCGGGCACAATTGTAGGAGATACGCAGTATTTT. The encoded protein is CASVGNHLAGTIVGDTQYF.

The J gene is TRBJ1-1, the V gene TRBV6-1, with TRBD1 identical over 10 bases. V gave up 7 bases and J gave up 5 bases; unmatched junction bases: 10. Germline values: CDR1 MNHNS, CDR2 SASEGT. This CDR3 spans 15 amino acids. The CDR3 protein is CASTLQDRGWTEAFF. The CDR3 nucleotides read TGTGCCAGCACCTTACAGGACAGGGGGTGGACTGAAGCTTTCTTT.

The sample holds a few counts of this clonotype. CDR3 residues: CAIPGLASHEQYF. CDR3 nucleotides: TGTGCCATCCCGGGACTAGCATCCCACGAGCAGTACTTC. V and J are TRBV12-3 or TRBV12-4 and TRBJ2-7, with TRBD2 matching over 9 bases. Unmatched junction bases numbered 9, after V lost 10 bases and J lost 5 bases. There are 13 residues in the CDR3.

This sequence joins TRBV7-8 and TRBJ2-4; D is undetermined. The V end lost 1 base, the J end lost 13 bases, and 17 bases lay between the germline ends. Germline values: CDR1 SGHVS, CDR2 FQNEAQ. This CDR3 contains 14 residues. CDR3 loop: CASSLGFGRPGQYF. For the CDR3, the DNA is TGTGCCAGCAGCTTAGGTTTCGGCAGACCTGGGCAGTACTTC.